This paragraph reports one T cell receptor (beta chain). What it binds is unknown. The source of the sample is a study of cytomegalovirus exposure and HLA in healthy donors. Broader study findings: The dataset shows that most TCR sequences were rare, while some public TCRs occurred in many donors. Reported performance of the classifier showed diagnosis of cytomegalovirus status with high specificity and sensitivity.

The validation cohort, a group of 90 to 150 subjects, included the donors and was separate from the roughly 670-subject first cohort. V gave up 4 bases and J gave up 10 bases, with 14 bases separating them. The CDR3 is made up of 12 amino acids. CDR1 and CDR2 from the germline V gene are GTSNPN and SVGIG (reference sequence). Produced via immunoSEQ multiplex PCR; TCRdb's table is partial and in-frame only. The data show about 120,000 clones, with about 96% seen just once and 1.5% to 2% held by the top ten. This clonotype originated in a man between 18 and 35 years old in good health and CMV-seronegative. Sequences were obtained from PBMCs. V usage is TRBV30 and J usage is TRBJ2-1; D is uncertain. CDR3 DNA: TGTGCCTGGACCCTTTCCCAGGTGGAGCAGTTCTTC. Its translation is CAWTLSQVEQFF.